Listed below are T cell receptor beta chains from one sample, sequenced in a study of OX40 agonist ivuxolimab in advanced cancers. Some clones are missing from TCRdb's copy, which holds only in-frame ones; the method was immunoSEQ multiplex PCR. Seen here are roughly 28,000 clones, roughly 92% observed once, and the top ten hold just under 9.5%. Here the sequenced sample was CD4+ or CD8+ T cells sorted from blood, taken in a trial of the OX40 agonist ivuxolimab. The receptor set was obtained from an adult with an advanced solid tumor such as melanoma, head and neck, liver or kidney cancer. CDR3s include the opening cysteine and the closing phenylalanine or tryptophan. The D gene is left open where the match is weak. The size of a clone is reported for some rows only, either as once, few or many, or as a class for expanded clones.

>TRBD1|TRBV5-8|.|TRBJ2-3
CASSLGGTGSDTQYF
TGTGCCAGCAGCTTGGGTGGGACAGGGTCGGATACGCAGTATTTT
>.|TRBV19|once|TRBJ1-2
CASMEANYGYTF
TGTGCCAGTATGGAAGCTAACTATGGCTACACCTTC
>TRBD1|TRBV5-1|.|TRBJ1-1
CASSPIQGEAEAFF
TGCGCCAGCAGCCCTATACAGGGGGAAGCTGAAGCTTTCTTT
>.|TRBV11-2|.|TRBJ2-7
CASSLGGTPYEQYF
TGTGCCAGCAGCTTAGGAGGGACCCCATACGAGCAGTACTTC
>.|TRBV7-9|.|TRBJ1-1
CASSSSIGAEAFF
TGTGCCAGCAGCTCCAGTATTGGCGCTGAAGCTTTCTTT
>.|TRBV11-2|.|TRBJ2-1
CASSLRGSSYNEQFF
TGTGCCAGCAGCTTGAGGGGGAGCTCCTACAATGAGCAGTTCTTC
>.|TRBV21-1|.|TRBJ2-1
CASSNYFRDEQFF
TGTGCCAGCAGCAATTATTTCAGGGACGAGCAGTTCTTC
>.|TRBV9|.|TRBJ2-1
CASSGVSGGDYNEQFF
TGTGCCAGCAGCGGGGTTAGCGGAGGGGACTACAATGAGCAGTTCTTC
>.|TRBV7-6|.|TRBJ2-2
CASSLTTYTGELFF
TGTGCCAGCAGCTTAACGACCTACACCGGGGAGCTGTTTTTT
>TRBD2|TRBV28|.|TRBJ2-1
CASSLTSRHEQFF
TGTGCCAGCAGTTTGACTAGCAGGCATGAGCAGTTCTTC
>.|TRBV6-5|once|TRBJ2-1
CASSLGESYNEQFF
TGTGCCAGCAGTTTAGGGGAATCCTACAATGAGCAGTTCTTC
>.|TRBV30|.|TRBJ1-1
CAWRRNTEAFF
TGTGCCTGGAGGAGGAACACTGAAGCTTTCTTT
>TRBD1|TRBV7-9|.|TRBJ1-1
CASSYQGVGTEAFF
TGTGCCAGCAGCTATCAGGGGGTGGGAACTGAAGCTTTCTTT
>.|TRBV28|.|TRBJ2-7
CASSSGFSYEQYF
TGTGCCAGCAGCTCCGGGTTTTCCTACGAGCAGTACTTC
>.|TRBV27|.|TRBJ1-1
CASSSRTKLENTEAFF
TGTGCCAGCAGTTCCCGGACTAAGCTGGAGAACACTGAAGCTTTCTTT
>.|TRBV6-1|once|TRBJ1-1
CASERIGTEAFF
TGTGCCAGCGAGCGGATTGGCACTGAAGCTTTCTTT
>.|TRBV6-1|once|TRBJ1-5
CASSEVESSNQPQHF
TGTGCCAGCAGTGAAGTAGAGAGTAGCAATCAGCCCCAGCATTTT
>.|TRBV4-3|.|TRBJ2-3
CASSQDRAGIETDTQYF
TGCGCCAGCAGCCAAGATCGGGCAGGGATTGAGACAGATACGCAGTATTTT
>.|TRBV27|.|TRBJ2-7
CASSSTYEQYF
TGTGCCAGCAGTTCTACCTACGAGCAGTACTTC
>.|TRBV7-3|.|TRBJ1-2
CASSFNPLSGYTF
TGTGCCAGCAGCTTTAACCCCTTATCTGGCTACACCTTC
>TRBD1|TRBV5-1|.|TRBJ1-6
CASSLARTGGDSPLHF
TGCGCCAGCAGCTTGGCTAGGACAGGGGGCGATTCACCCCTCCACTTT
>TRBD1|TRBV6-5|.|TRBJ2-7
CASSGDSYNYEQYF
TGTGCCAGCAGTGGGGACAGTTATAACTACGAGCAGTACTTC
>TRBD1|TRBV19|.|TRBJ2-7
CASSAGHRGSYEQYF
TGTGCCAGTAGCGCAGGACACAGGGGGTCCTACGAGCAGTACTTC